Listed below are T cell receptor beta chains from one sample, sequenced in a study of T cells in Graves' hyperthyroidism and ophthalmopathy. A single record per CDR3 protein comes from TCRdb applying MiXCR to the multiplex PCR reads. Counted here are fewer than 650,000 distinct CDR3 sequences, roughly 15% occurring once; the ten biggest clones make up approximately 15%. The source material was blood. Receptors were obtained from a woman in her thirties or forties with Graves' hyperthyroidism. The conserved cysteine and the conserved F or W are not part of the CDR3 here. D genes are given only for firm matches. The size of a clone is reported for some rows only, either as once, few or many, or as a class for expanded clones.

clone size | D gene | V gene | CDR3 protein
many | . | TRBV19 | ASKIVTGSVADQPQH
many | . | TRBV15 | ATSSRNPNTGELF
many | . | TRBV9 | ASSADTSSYEQY
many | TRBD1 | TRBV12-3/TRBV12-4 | ASSKTGTGYYEQY
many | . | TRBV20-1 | SAPGPNQPQH
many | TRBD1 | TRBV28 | ASSPWDRVSETQY
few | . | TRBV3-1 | ASSPSYNPSTDTQY
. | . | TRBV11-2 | ASSFSDRTTDTQY
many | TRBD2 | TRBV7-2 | ASSPPGGRVQEQF
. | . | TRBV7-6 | ASSLYSSSTDTQY
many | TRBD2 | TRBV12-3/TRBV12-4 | ATRRLVAGAYTDTQY
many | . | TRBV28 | ASSRAEGPPQETQY
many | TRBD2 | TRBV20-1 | SALSSGRGGNEQF
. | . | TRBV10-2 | ASSESIARGFNEQF
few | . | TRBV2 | ASGQDSNQPQH
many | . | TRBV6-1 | ASSPSDVSYNEQF
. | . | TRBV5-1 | ASSLEPNPTTNEKLF
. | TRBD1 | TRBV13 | ASSLGKGARYGYT
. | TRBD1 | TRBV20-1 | SARDGQGQETQY
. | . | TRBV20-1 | SARDVLSEAPVDTQY
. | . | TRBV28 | ASSGGGSNQPQH
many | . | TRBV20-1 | SARVPPELAKNIQY
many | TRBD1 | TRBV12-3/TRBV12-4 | ASSRQGAPGETQY
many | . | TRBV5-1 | ASSSDLAQY
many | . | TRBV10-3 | AITRQREGTEAF
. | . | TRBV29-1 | SVEEVTGNTEAF
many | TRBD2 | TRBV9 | ASSASGNGADTQY